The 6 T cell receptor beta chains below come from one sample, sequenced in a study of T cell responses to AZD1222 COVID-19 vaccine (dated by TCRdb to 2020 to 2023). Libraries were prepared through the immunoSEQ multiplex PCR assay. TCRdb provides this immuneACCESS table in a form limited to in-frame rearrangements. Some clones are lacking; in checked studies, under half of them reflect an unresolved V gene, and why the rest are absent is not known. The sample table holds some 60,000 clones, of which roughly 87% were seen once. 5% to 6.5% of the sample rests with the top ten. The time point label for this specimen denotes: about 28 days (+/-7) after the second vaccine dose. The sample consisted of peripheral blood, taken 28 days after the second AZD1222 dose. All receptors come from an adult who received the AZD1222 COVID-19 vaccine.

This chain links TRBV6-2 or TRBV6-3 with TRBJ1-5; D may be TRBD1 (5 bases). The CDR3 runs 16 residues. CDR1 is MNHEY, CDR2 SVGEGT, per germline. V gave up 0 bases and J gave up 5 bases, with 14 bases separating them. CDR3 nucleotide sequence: TGTGCCAGCAGTTACTCGGGGAACAGGATAGATCAGCCCCAGCATTTT. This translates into CASSYSGNRIDQPQHF.

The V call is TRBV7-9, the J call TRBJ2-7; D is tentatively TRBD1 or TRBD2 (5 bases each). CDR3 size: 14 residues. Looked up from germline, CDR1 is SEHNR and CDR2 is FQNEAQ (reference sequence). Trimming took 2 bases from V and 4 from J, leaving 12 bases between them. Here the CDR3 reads CASSLPGANYEQYF. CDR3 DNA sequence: TGTGCCAGCAGCTTACCCGGGGCTAATTACGAGCAGTACTTC.

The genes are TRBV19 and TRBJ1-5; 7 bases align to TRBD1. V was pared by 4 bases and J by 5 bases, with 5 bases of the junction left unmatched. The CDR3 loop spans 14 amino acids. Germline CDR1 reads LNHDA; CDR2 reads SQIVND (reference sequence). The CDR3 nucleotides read TGTGCCAGTAGTACAGGGGGGGATTATCAGCCCCAGCATTTT. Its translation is CASSTGGDYQPQHF. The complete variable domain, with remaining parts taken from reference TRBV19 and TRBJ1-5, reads DGGITQSPKYLFRKEGQNVTLSCEQNLNHDAMYWYRQDPGQGLRLIYYSQIVNDFQKGDIAEGYSVSREKKESFPLTVTSAQKNPTAFYLCASSTGGDYQPQHFGDGTRLSIL.

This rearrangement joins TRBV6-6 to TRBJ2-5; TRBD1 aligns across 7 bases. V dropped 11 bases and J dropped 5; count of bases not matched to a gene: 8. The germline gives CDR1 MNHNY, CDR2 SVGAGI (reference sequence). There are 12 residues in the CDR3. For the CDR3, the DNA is TGTGCCTCACAAGGGGGCGAGGAGACCCAGTACTTC. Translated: CASQGGEETQYF.

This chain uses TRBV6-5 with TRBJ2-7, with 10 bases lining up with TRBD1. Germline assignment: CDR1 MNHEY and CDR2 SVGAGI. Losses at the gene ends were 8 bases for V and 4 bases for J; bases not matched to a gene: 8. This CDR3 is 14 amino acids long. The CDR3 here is CASDSGTGEYEQYF. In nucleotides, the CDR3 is TGTGCCAGCGATTCGGGGACAGGGGAATACGAGCAGTACTTC.

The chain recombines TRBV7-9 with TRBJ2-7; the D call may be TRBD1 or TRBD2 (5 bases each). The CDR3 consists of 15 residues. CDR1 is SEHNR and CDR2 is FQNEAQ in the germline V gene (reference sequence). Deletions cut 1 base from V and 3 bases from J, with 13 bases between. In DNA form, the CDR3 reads TGTGCCAGCAGCTTAGTCGGGACCCTCGGCTACGAGCAGTACTTC. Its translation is CASSLVGTLGYEQYF.